One sample yielded the 7 T cell receptor beta chains listed below, sequenced in a study of cytomegalovirus exposure and HLA in healthy donors. PCR primers comprised 60 Vbeta and 13 Jbeta primers. Assay: immunoSEQ multiplex PCR; the TCRdb copy retains only in-frame clones and omits some. The sample lists over 100,000 clones, roughly 79% occurring once. The specimen sequenced was PBMCs. The receptors here all came from a woman in her twenties or thirties in good health and CMV-seronegative.

This clone was detected only once. The chain has TRBV30 and TRBJ1-2; D gene uncertain. The V gene lost 0 bases and the J gene lost 6 bases, with 17 bases spanning the gap. CDR3 length: 15 amino acids. Germline CDR1 GTSNPN, CDR2 SVGIG (reference sequence). The CDR3 reads CAWSVVPGQLDGYTF. As DNA, the CDR3 is TGTGCCTGGAGTGTCGTTCCAGGTCAATTGGATGGCTACACCTTC.

The chain employs TRBV30 and TRBJ2-5; D may be TRBD2 (7 bases). Germline V lookup: CDR1 GTSNPN, CDR2 SVGIG (reference sequence). Deletions cut 4 bases from V and 5 bases from J, with 17 bases between. This CDR3 comprises 14 residues. CDR3 DNA: TGTGCCTGGAATGAAGGGGGGGAGAGGGAGACCCAGTACTTC. This sequence encodes CAWNEGGERETQYF.

This clone was observed a few times. The genes are TRBV19 and TRBJ1-3, with a tentative D call TRBD1 (5 bases). Germline CDR1 and CDR2: LNHDA and SQIVND (reference sequence). Between the trimmed V and J ends, which lost 5 bases and 2 bases, there was a span of 16 bases. This CDR3 spans 16 amino acids. CDR3 DNA sequence: TGTGCCAGTAGTTCCCAGGACGGGGGTGCTGGAAACACCATATATTTT. It translates to CASSSQDGGAGNTIYF. Full variable domain (remainder filled in from reference TRBV19 and TRBJ1-3): DGGITQSPKYLFRKEGQNVTLSCEQNLNHDAMYWYRQDPGQGLRLIYYSQIVNDFQKGDIAEGYSVSREKKESFPLTVTSAQKNPTAFYLCASSSQDGGAGNTIYFGEGSWLTVV.

This chain joins TRBV7-9 and TRBJ2-5; D unclear. Trimming removed 5 bases from V and 5 bases from J, with 12 bases in between. Germline V gives CDR1 SEHNR, CDR2 FQNEAQ (reference sequence). The CDR3 consists of 13 residues. CDR3 sequence (DNA): TGTGCCAGCAGCCCATCCGCGTCGGAGACCCAGTACTTC. Its protein product is CASSPSASETQYF.

The V gene is TRBV6-4, the J gene TRBJ2-1; tentative D call: TRBD2 (6 bases). The length of the CDR3 is 15 residues. CDR1 is MRHNA and CDR2 is SNTAGT in the germline V gene. Trimming stripped 2 bases from V and 6 bases from J, with 14 bases between. This CDR3 is CASSDGGTESNEQFF. CDR3 DNA: TGTGCCAGCAGTGACGGGGGGACGGAAAGCAATGAGCAGTTCTTC.

This chain uses TRBV25-1 with TRBJ2-1, with D perhaps being TRBD1 or TRBD2 (9 bases each). This CDR3 is built from 18 residues. CDR1 is MGHDK and CDR2 is SYGVNS in the germline V gene. Trimming took off 7 bases at V and 1 base at J, with 23 bases between the two ends. The CDR3 loop is CASTRTGVAGGSYNEQFF. The CDR3 nucleotides read TGTGCCAGCACTCGGACAGGGGTTGCGGGAGGGTCCTACAATGAGCAGTTCTTC.

V gene TRBV21-1 combines with J gene TRBJ2-7; the D call TRBD2 from the table was never checked on the DNA. TRBV21-1 is a known pseudogene. The CDR3 has 15 residues. In DNA form, the CDR3 reads TGTGCCAGCAGCAATTGGACTAGCGGGAGGTTAGAGCAGTACTTC. It is translated as CASSNWTSGRLEQYF.